Below are 7 T cell receptor beta chains sequenced from a single sample in a study of graft-versus-host responses after intestinal transplantation. Antigen specificity for these receptors is unknown. Here immunoSEQ multiplex PCR was the method, and the copy in TCRdb shows in-frame clones only, minus some. The sample yields about 88,000 clones, 80% to 95% seen once. Sample: unstimulated CD4+ T cells sorted from spleen or lymph node cells, taken before transplant. The receptor source for this set is a human donor who was the organ donor for an intestinal transplant.

The table lists this clone with a count of one. This sequence joins TRBV7-9 and TRBJ1-3; 10 bases are shared with TRBD1. The J segment lost 3 bases and the V segment lost 3 bases, leaving 5 bases of the junction unmatched. This CDR3 has 16 amino acids. Germline lookup yields CDR1 SEHNR and CDR2 FQNEAQ (reference sequence). This CDR3 reads CASSLTGGGFGNTIYF. DNA for the CDR3: TGTGCCAGCAGCTTGACAGGGGGCGGCTTTGGAAACACCATATATTTT.

In nucleotides, the CDR3 is TGTGCCAGCAGCGCGGCGGTTTTGCAGGGTGAGGTTCGCGGGGAGCTGTTTTTT. This translates into CASSAAVLQGEVRGELFF. The chain joins TRBV5-6 to TRBJ2-2; D perhaps matches TRBD1 (5 bases). The CDR3 is 18 residues long. Between the trimmed V and J ends, which lost 4 bases and 7 bases, there was a span of 26 bases. The germline gives CDR1 SGHDT, CDR2 YYEEEE.

The rearrangement uses TRBV15 and TRBJ2-2; 8 bases fit TRBD1. The V and J ends lost 7 bases and 5 bases, in that order; junction bases with no gene match: 6. Germline V gene data show CDR1 as LNHNV and CDR2 as YYDKDF (reference sequence). The CDR3 length is 14 residues. The CDR3 DNA sequence: TGTGCCACCACACCAGGGGGCCTGACCGGGGAGCTGTTTTTT. Translated, it gives CATTPGGLTGELFF.

V gene TRBV5-6 combines with J gene TRBJ1-2; 7 nucleotides agree with TRBD1. Per the germline V gene, CDR1 is SGHDT and CDR2 is YYEEEE. This CDR3 has 14 residues. Germline trimming cut 6 bases from V and 4 bases from J; bases unmatched to any gene: 9. This chain's CDR3 is CASTEQGLLYGYTF. CDR3 nucleotides: TGTGCCAGCACCGAACAGGGGTTACTCTATGGCTACACCTTC.

The chain is built from TRBV7-2 and TRBJ1-2; D gene ambiguous. V shed 1 base and J shed 6 bases, with 15 bases lying between them. Germline CDR1 is SGHTA and CDR2 is FQGNSA. The CDR3 length is 15 residues. CDR3 sequence: CASSLVRVGEDGYTF. Written as DNA, the CDR3 is TGTGCCAGCAGCTTAGTAAGGGTCGGGGAGGATGGCTACACCTTC.

J is TRBJ2-7 and V is TRBV27, with 8 bases aligning to TRBD2. There are 15 residues in the CDR3. The J segment lost 3 bases and the V segment lost 6 bases, leaving 10 bases of the junction unmatched. Germline V gives CDR1 MNHEY, CDR2 SMNVEV (reference sequence). CDR3 residues: CASRVPGGANYEQYF. DNA of the CDR3: TGTGCCAGCAGGGTGCCCGGGGGGGCCAACTACGAGCAGTACTTC.

The chain is built from TRBV5-1 and TRBJ1-1; D may be TRBD1 (6 bases). There are 14 residues in the CDR3. With 0 bases removed from V and 8 bases from J, the gap between germline ends came to 14 bases. Per germline, CDR1 SGHRS and CDR2 YFSETQ. The CDR3 DNA sequence: TGCGCCAGCAGCTTGGACGGCGACAGGCGGGAAGCTTTCTTT. Translation: CASSLDGDRREAFF.